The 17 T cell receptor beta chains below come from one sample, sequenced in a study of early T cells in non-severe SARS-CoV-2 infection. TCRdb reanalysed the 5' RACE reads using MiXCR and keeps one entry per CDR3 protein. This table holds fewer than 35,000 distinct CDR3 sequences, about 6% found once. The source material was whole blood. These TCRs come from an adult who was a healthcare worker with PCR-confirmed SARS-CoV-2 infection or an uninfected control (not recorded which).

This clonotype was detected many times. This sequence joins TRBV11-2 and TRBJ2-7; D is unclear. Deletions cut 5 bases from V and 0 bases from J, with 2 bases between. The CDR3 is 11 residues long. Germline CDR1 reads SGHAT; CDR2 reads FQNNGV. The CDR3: CASSNSYEQYF. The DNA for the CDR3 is TGTGCCAGCAGCAACTCCTACGAGCAGTACTTC.

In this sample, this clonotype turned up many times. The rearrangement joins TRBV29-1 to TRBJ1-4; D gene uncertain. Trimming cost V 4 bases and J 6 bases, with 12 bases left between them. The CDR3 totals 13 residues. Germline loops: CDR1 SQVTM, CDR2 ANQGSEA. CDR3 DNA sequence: TGCAGCGTTGGGAACAGACCATATGAAAAACTGTTTTTT. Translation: CSVGNRPYEKLFF.

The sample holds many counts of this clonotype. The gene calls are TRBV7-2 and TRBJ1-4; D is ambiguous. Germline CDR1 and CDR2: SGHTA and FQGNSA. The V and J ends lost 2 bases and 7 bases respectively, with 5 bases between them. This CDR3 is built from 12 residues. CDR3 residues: CASSLLGEKLFF. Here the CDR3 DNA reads TGTGCCAGCAGCTTATTGGGTGAAAAACTGTTTTTT.

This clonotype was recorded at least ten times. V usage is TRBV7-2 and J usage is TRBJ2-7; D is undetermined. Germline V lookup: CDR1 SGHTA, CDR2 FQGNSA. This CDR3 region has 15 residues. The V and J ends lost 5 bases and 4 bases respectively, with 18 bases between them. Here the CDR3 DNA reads TGTGCCAGCAGCCCCAGTGGACGTACCTCTTACGAGCAGTACTTC. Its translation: CASSPSGRTSYEQYF.

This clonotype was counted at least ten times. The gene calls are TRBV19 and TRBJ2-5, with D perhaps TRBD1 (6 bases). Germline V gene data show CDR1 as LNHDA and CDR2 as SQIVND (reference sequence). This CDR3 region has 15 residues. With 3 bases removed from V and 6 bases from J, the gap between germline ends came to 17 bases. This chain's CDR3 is CASSIGRGDGQTQYF. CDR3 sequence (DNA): TGTGCCAGTAGTATCGGCAGGGGTGACGGTCAGACCCAGTACTTC.

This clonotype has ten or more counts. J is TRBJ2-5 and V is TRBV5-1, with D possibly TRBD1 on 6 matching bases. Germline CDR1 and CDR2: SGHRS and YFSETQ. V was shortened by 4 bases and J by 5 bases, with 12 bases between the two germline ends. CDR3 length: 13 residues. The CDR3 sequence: CASSMRGLETQYF. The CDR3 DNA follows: TGCGCCAGCAGCATGAGGGGGTTGGAGACCCAGTACTTC.

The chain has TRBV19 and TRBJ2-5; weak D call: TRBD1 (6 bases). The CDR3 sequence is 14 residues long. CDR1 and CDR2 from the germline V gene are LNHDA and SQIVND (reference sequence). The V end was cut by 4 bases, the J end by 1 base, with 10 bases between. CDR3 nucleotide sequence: TGTGCCAGTAGTAAACAGGGCTTCCAAGAGACCCAGTACTTC. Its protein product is CASSKQGFQETQYF.

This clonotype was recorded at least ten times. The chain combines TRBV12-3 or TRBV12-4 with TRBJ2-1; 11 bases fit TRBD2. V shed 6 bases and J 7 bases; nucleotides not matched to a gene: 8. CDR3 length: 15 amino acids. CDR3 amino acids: CASRTALAGGNEQFF. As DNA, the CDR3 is TGTGCCAGCAGGACCGCTCTAGCGGGGGGAAATGAGCAGTTCTTC.

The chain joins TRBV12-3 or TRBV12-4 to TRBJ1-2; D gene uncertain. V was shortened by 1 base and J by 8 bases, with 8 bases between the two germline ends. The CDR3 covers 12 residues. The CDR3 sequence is CASSLDARGYTF. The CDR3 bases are TGTGCCAGCAGTTTAGACGCCCGGGGCTACACCTTC.

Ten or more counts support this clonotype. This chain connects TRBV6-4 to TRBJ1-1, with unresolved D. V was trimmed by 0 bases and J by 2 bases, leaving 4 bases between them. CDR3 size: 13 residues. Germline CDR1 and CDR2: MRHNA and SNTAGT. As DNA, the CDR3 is TGTGCCAGCAGTGACTCGGACAACACTGAAGCTTTCTTT. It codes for CASSDSDNTEAFF.

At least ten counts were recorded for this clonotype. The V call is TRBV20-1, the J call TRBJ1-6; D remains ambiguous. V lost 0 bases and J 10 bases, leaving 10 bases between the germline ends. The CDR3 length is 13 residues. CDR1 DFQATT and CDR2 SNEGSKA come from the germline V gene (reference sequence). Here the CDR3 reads CSARDEAGSPLHF. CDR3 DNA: TGCAGTGCTAGAGATGAAGCGGGATCACCCCTCCACTTT.

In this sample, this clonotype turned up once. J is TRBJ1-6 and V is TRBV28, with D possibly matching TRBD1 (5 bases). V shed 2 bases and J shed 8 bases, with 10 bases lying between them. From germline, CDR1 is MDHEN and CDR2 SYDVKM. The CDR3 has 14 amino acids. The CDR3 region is CASSLVDKYSPLHF. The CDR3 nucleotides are TGTGCCAGCAGTTTAGTGGACAAATATTCACCCCTCCACTTT.

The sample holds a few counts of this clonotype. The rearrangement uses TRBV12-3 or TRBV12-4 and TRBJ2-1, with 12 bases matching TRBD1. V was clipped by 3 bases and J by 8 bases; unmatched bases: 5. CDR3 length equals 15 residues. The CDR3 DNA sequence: TGTGCCAGCAGTTTGATGGGACAGGGGGCCGATGAGCAGTTCTTC. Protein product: CASSLMGQGADEQFF.

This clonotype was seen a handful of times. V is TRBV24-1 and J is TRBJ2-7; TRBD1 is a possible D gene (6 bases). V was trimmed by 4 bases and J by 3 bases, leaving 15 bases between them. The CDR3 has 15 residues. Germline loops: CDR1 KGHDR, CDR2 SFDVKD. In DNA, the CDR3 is TGTGCCACCAGTGAAACCGGGACACCTCTCTACGAGCAGTACTTC. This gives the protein CATSETGTPLYEQYF.

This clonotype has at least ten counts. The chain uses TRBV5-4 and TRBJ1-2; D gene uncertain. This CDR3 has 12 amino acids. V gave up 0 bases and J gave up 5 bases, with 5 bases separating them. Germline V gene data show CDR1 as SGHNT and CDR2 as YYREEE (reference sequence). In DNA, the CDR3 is TGTGCCAGCAGCTTGGATGATTATGGCTACACCTTC. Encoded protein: CASSLDDYGYTF.

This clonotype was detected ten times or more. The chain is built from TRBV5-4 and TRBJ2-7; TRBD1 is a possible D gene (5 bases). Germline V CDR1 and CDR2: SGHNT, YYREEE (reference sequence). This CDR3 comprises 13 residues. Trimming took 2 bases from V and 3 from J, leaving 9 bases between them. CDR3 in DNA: TGTGCCAGCAGCTTCGACAGCTTCTACGAGCAGTACTTC. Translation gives CASSFDSFYEQYF.

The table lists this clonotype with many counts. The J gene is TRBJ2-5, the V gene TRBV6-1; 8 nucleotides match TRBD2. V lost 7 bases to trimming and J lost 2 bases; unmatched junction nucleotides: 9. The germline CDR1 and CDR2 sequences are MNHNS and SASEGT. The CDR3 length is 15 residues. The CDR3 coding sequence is TGTGCCAGCACCCGGGAGGGACTGAGTCAAGAGACCCAGTACTTC. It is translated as CASTREGLSQETQYF.